This is a list of T cell receptor beta chains from one sample in a study of T cells in Graves' hyperthyroidism and ophthalmopathy. In TCRdb, the multiplex PCR reads were re-called with MiXCR into one record per CDR3 protein. The table includes around 690,000 distinct CDR3 sequences, around 15% detected once. The sequenced material came from blood. Receptors originate from a man aged 45-60 years with Graves' hyperthyroidism. The CDR3 runs from the conserved cysteine through the conserved F or W. The order of the fields is J gene, V gene, clone size, CDR3 length, D gene, CDR3 protein, CDR3 DNA. D genes are given only for firm matches. Rows give clone size only sometimes, using once, few, many, or a class for an expanded clone.

j_gene: TRBJ2-2; v_gene: TRBV12-3/TRBV12-4; abundance: NA; len: 13; d_gene: TRBD2; CDR3aa: CASRLAGIGELFF; CDR3nt: TGTGCCAGCAGGCTAGCGGGAATCGGGGAGCTGTTTTTT
j_gene: TRBJ1-1; v_gene: TRBV18; abundance: few; len: 16; d_gene: NA; CDR3aa: CASSPSERPRNTEAFF; CDR3nt: TGTGCCAGCTCACCAAGCGAAAGACCGAGGAACACTGAAGCTTTCTTT
j_gene: TRBJ2-2; v_gene: TRBV7-3; abundance: NA; len: 16; d_gene: NA; CDR3aa: CASSFTGTWNTGELFF; CDR3nt: TGTGCCAGCAGCTTTACCGGGACATGGAACACCGGGGAGCTGTTTTTT
j_gene: TRBJ2-2; v_gene: TRBV4-1; abundance: many; len: 16; d_gene: TRBD1; CDR3aa: CASSTQGAGFSGELFF; CDR3nt: TGCGCCAGCAGCACTCAGGGGGCTGGTTTCTCCGGGGAGCTGTTTTTT
j_gene: TRBJ1-1; v_gene: TRBV27; abundance: many; len: 16; d_gene: NA; CDR3aa: CASSPDTGTQNTEAFF; CDR3nt: TGTGCCAGCAGCCCCGACACCGGGACACAGAACACTGAAGCTTTCTTT
j_gene: TRBJ2-3; v_gene: TRBV12-3/TRBV12-4; abundance: once; len: 15; d_gene: NA; CDR3aa: CASSLRDLGTDTQYF; CDR3nt: TGTGCCAGCAGCCTAAGGGATCTGGGAACAGATACGCAGTATTTT
j_gene: TRBJ1-4; v_gene: TRBV20-1; abundance: many; len: 15; d_gene: NA; CDR3aa: CSALEAGINNEKLFF; CDR3nt: TGCAGTGCCCTAGAGGCGGGCATCAATAATGAAAAACTGTTTTTT
j_gene: TRBJ2-3; v_gene: TRBV4-1; abundance: NA; len: 15; d_gene: NA; CDR3aa: CASSQVLQFTDTQYF; CDR3nt: TGCGCCAGCAGCCAAGTACTACAGTTCACAGATACGCAGTATTTT
j_gene: TRBJ1-1; v_gene: TRBV6-1; abundance: many; len: 14; d_gene: NA; CDR3aa: CASSEVNGATEAFF; CDR3nt: TGTGCCAGCAGTGAAGTAAATGGAGCGACTGAAGCTTTCTTT
j_gene: TRBJ2-1; v_gene: TRBV28; abundance: many; len: 16; d_gene: NA; CDR3aa: CASSLERASSYNEQFF; CDR3nt: TGTGCCAGCAGTTTGGAGAGGGCGAGCTCCTACAATGAGCAGTTCTTC
j_gene: TRBJ1-1; v_gene: TRBV10-3; abundance: few; len: 13; d_gene: NA; CDR3aa: CAISESARGEAFF; CDR3nt: TGTGCCATCAGTGAGTCGGCACGGGGTGAAGCTTTCTTT
j_gene: TRBJ2-7; v_gene: TRBV5-6; abundance: NA; len: 14; d_gene: NA; CDR3aa: CASTLDRITYEQYF; CDR3nt: TGTGCCAGCACCCTTGACAGGATCACCTACGAGCAGTACTTC
j_gene: TRBJ2-7; v_gene: TRBV9; abundance: few; len: 17; d_gene: TRBD1; CDR3aa: CASSHNPGQLNIYEQYF; CDR3nt: TGTGCCAGCAGCCATAACCCGGGACAGTTAAATATCTACGAGCAGTACTTC
j_gene: TRBJ2-7; v_gene: TRBV6-6; abundance: few; len: 15; d_gene: TRBD1; CDR3aa: CASSYRQGASYEQYF; CDR3nt: TGTGCCAGCAGTTACAGACAGGGAGCTTCCTACGAGCAGTACTTC
j_gene: TRBJ2-7; v_gene: TRBV28; abundance: many; len: 15; d_gene: NA; CDR3aa: CASSLFRSGNYEQYF; CDR3nt: TGTGCCAGCAGTTTGTTTAGATCGGGGAATTACGAGCAGTACTTC
j_gene: TRBJ2-7; v_gene: TRBV20-1; abundance: many; len: 14; d_gene: TRBD2; CDR3aa: CSASQAGGPGEQYF; CDR3nt: TGCAGTGCTAGTCAAGCGGGAGGCCCGGGTGAGCAGTACTTC
j_gene: TRBJ2-7; v_gene: TRBV2; abundance: NA; len: 12; d_gene: NA; CDR3aa: CASTGGLYEQYF; CDR3nt: TGTGCCAGCACAGGGGGACTCTACGAGCAGTACTTC
j_gene: TRBJ2-1; v_gene: TRBV5-1; abundance: many; len: 16; d_gene: TRBD2; CDR3aa: CASSLAPGTIRNEQFF; CDR3nt: TGCGCCAGCAGCTTGGCCCCGGGGACTATACGTAATGAGCAGTTCTTC
j_gene: TRBJ1-1; v_gene: TRBV18; abundance: many; len: 12; d_gene: NA; CDR3aa: CASSRWDNGAFF; CDR3nt: TGTGCCAGCTCCAGATGGGACAACGGAGCTTTCTTT
j_gene: TRBJ2-2; v_gene: TRBV18; abundance: few; len: 14; d_gene: NA; CDR3aa: CASSLQEPSGELFF; CDR3nt: TGTGCCAGCTCACTGCAGGAGCCCTCGGGGGAGCTGTTTTTT
j_gene: TRBJ1-5; v_gene: TRBV19; abundance: many; len: 14; d_gene: NA; CDR3aa: CASSIVRSNQPQHF; CDR3nt: TGTGCCAGTAGTATAGTCAGGAGCAATCAGCCCCAGCATTTT
j_gene: TRBJ2-7; v_gene: TRBV27; abundance: many; len: 12; d_gene: NA; CDR3aa: CASGDGSYEQYF; CDR3nt: TGTGCCAGCGGCGATGGCAGTTACGAGCAGTACTTC
j_gene: TRBJ1-1; v_gene: TRBV28; abundance: many; len: 16; d_gene: NA; CDR3aa: CASSFSRVRGDTEAFF; CDR3nt: TGTGCCAGCAGTTTTAGCAGGGTTAGAGGCGACACTGAAGCTTTCTTT
j_gene: TRBJ1-2; v_gene: TRBV18; abundance: many; len: 15; d_gene: NA; CDR3aa: CASSPPDPWNYGYTF; CDR3nt: TGTGCCAGCTCACCACCGGATCCTTGGAACTATGGCTACACCTTC
j_gene: TRBJ2-3; v_gene: TRBV28; abundance: NA; len: 15; d_gene: TRBD2; CDR3aa: CASSLLPAGEDTQYF; CDR3nt: TGTGCCAGCAGCCTCCTGCCGGCGGGGGAAGATACGCAGTATTTT
j_gene: TRBJ2-5; v_gene: TRBV10-3; abundance: many; len: 14; d_gene: NA; CDR3aa: CAISESNRAETQYF; CDR3nt: TGTGCCATCAGTGAGTCGAACAGGGCCGAGACCCAGTACTTC
j_gene: TRBJ1-4; v_gene: TRBV2; abundance: many; len: 17; d_gene: TRBD1; CDR3aa: CASSETLRGTTNEKLFF; CDR3nt: TGTGCCAGCAGTGAAACCCTCAGGGGGACAACTAATGAAAAACTGTTTTTT
j_gene: TRBJ1-4; v_gene: TRBV2; abundance: once; len: 14; d_gene: NA; CDR3aa: CASSERIPNEKLFF; CDR3nt: TGTGCCAGCAGTGAGAGGATCCCTAATGAAAAACTGTTTTTT
j_gene: TRBJ1-6; v_gene: TRBV27; abundance: NA; len: 15; d_gene: NA; CDR3aa: CASSRDPGANSPLHF; CDR3nt: TGTGCCAGCAGCCGAGACCCGGGGGCTAATTCACCCCTCCACTTT
j_gene: TRBJ1-1; v_gene: TRBV13; abundance: many; len: 15; d_gene: TRBD1; CDR3aa: CASSSRDRGGTEAFF; CDR3nt: TGTGCCAGCAGCTCCCGGGACAGGGGAGGAACTGAAGCTTTCTTT
j_gene: TRBJ2-3; v_gene: TRBV11-2; abundance: many; len: 16; d_gene: NA; CDR3aa: CASSLGPDASTDTQYF; CDR3nt: TGTGCCAGCAGCTTAGGGCCGGACGCTAGCACAGATACGCAGTATTTT
j_gene: TRBJ2-1; v_gene: TRBV7-2; abundance: many; len: 14; d_gene: TRBD2; CDR3aa: CASSLAGLDNEQFF; CDR3nt: TGTGCCAGCAGCTTAGCGGGACTAGATAATGAGCAGTTCTTC
j_gene: TRBJ2-1; v_gene: TRBV7-2; abundance: many; len: 13; d_gene: NA; CDR3aa: CASSSVNNNEQFF; CDR3nt: TGTGCCAGCAGCTCTGTAAACAACAATGAGCAGTTCTTC
j_gene: TRBJ1-1; v_gene: TRBV6-1; abundance: few; len: 14; d_gene: TRBD1; CDR3aa: CASSEPQGMVEAFF; CDR3nt: TGTGCCAGCAGTGAACCACAGGGGATGGTTGAAGCTTTCTTT
j_gene: TRBJ1-5; v_gene: TRBV2; abundance: many; len: 15; d_gene: TRBD1; CDR3aa: CASSDQGAHGQPQHF; CDR3nt: TGTGCCAGCAGCGATCAGGGGGCGCACGGGCAGCCCCAGCATTTT
j_gene: TRBJ2-7; v_gene: TRBV12-3/TRBV12-4; abundance: many; len: 16; d_gene: TRBD1; CDR3aa: CASSRLGTGIFYEQYF; CDR3nt: TGTGCCAGCAGCCGACTGGGGACAGGGATTTTCTACGAGCAGTACTTC
j_gene: TRBJ2-7; v_gene: TRBV2; abundance: many; len: 15; d_gene: NA; CDR3aa: CASSDSGTYAYEQYF; CDR3nt: TGTGCCAGCAGTGACTCCGGGACATACGCCTACGAGCAGTACTTC
j_gene: TRBJ1-1; v_gene: TRBV30; abundance: many; len: 13; d_gene: NA; CDR3aa: CAWRRGGNTEAFF; CDR3nt: TGTGCCTGGAGAAGGGGGGGAAACACTGAAGCTTTCTTT
j_gene: TRBJ2-6; v_gene: TRBV10-3; abundance: few; len: 16; d_gene: NA; CDR3aa: CAISERGGSGANVLTF; CDR3nt: TGTGCCATCAGTGAGAGGGGGGGGTCTGGGGCCAACGTCCTGACTTTC
j_gene: TRBJ2-1; v_gene: TRBV28; abundance: many; len: 15; d_gene: TRBD2; CDR3aa: CASYQSGLANHEQFF; CDR3nt: TGTGCCAGCTATCAGTCCGGACTAGCGAACCATGAGCAGTTCTTC
j_gene: TRBJ2-3; v_gene: TRBV10-3; abundance: many; len: 13; d_gene: TRBD2; CDR3aa: CATKAGEFDTQYF; CDR3nt: TGTGCCACCAAAGCGGGAGAATTCGATACGCAGTATTTT
j_gene: TRBJ2-1; v_gene: TRBV12-3/TRBV12-4; abundance: many; len: 15; d_gene: TRBD2; CDR3aa: CASSRGRSSYNEQFF; CDR3nt: TGTGCCAGCAGTCGCGGGAGGAGCTCCTACAATGAGCAGTTCTTC
j_gene: TRBJ1-1; v_gene: TRBV2; abundance: many; len: 14; d_gene: TRBD1; CDR3aa: CASTSGGLNTEAFF; CDR3nt: TGTGCCAGCACGTCAGGGGGCTTGAACACTGAAGCTTTCTTT